Each of the 30 T cell receptor beta chains below was sequenced from the same sample in a study of technical replicates of blood from a handful of donors. Sequenced by immunoSEQ multiplex PCR; TCRdb stores in-frame clones only, minus some. Among approximately 81,000 clones, roughly 77% were seen once, and the ten largest hold 3% to 5%. The sequenced sample was PBMCs. These receptors came from a human donor in good health. Some clones in this sample may be carry-over from other donors' samples.

The chain couples TRBV9 to TRBJ2-5; 7 bases are shared with TRBD2. The ends lost 4 bases at V and 0 bases at J; junction bases unmatched: 12. The CDR3 loop spans 17 amino acids. Germline CDR1 and CDR2: SGDLS and YYNGEE. CDR3 residues: CASSPPRGSGDQETQYF. CDR3 DNA sequence: TGTGCCAGCAGCCCGCCGAGAGGCAGCGGGGACCAAGAGACCCAGTACTTC.

Turning to this clone: Here the CDR3 omits its conserved ending phenylalanine or tryptophan, so a read error is the likely source. The chain combines TRBV30 with TRBJ1-2, with D possibly TRBD1 on 5 matching bases. With 1 base removed from V and 4 bases from J, the gap between germline ends came to 10 bases. Germline V lookup: CDR1 GTSNPN, CDR2 SVGIG (reference sequence). The CDR3 covers 13 residues. For the CDR3, the DNA is TGTGCCTGGAGTGCCGGGGGGGTCTATGGCTACACCTCC. Translating it yields CAWSAGGVYGYTS.

The J gene is TRBJ1-6, the V gene TRBV5-1; maybe TRBD1 (5 bases). Trimming pared 0 bases from V and 7 bases from J, leaving 11 bases between. CDR1 is SGHRS, CDR2 YFSETQ, per germline. The CDR3 totals 15 residues. CDR3 sequence (DNA): TGCGCCAGCAGCTTGGAAGGGGTTACCAATTCACCCCTCCACTTT. Its protein is CASSLEGVTNSPLHF.

J is TRBJ2-2 and V is TRBV30, with a tentative D call TRBD2 (6 bases). Per germline, CDR1 GTSNPN and CDR2 SVGIG (reference sequence). Trimming removed 5 bases from V and 1 base from J, with 14 bases in between. CDR3 length equals 15 residues. CDR3 bases: TGTGCCTGGTCCACCGCAGCGGGGAACACCGGGGAGCTGTTTTTT. Protein: CAWSTAAGNTGELFF.

V usage is TRBV4-3 and J usage is TRBJ2-5, with D possibly matching TRBD2 (6 bases). CDR1 is LGHNA, CDR2 YSLEER, per germline. This CDR3 is built from 14 residues. The V end was cut by 6 bases, the J end by 5 bases, with 16 bases between. The CDR3 DNA reads TGCGCCAGCAGTCCCGGGGGTCCTTTTGAGACCCAGTACTTC. Translation gives CASSPGGPFETQYF.

The chain links TRBV27 to TRBJ1-1; D unclear. The CDR3 loop spans 16 amino acids. V was pared by 2 bases and J by 5 bases, with 18 bases between. Per germline, CDR1 MNHEY and CDR2 SMNVEV (reference sequence). The CDR3 DNA reads TGTGCCAGCAGTTTAGGGAGACGTGTAGGAGGGACTGAAGCTTTCTTT. Translating gives CASSLGRRVGGTEAFF.

This rearrangement joins TRBV20-1 to TRBJ2-5; D unresolved. Per germline, CDR1 DFQATT and CDR2 SNEGSKA (reference sequence). The CDR3 length is 11 residues. V dropped 0 bases and J dropped 5 bases, with 4 bases sitting between them. The CDR3 bases are TGCAGTGCTAGAGATGAGGAGACCCAGTACTTC. It yields the protein CSARDEETQYF.

The chain joins TRBV9 to TRBJ2-1, with TRBD2 matching over 9 bases. CDR1 and CDR2 (germline): SGDLS, YYNGEE. V shed 0 bases, J shed 0 bases, and the junction held 1 base outside the gene matches. The CDR3 has 16 amino acids. CDR3 nucleotide sequence: TGTGCCAGCAGCGTAGGGACTAGCGACTCCTACAATGAGCAGTTCTTC. This sequence encodes CASSVGTSDSYNEQFF.

This chain connects TRBV6-5 to TRBJ1-1; 8 bases match TRBD1. Trimming at V came to 6 bases and at J to 0 bases, leaving 3 bases not matched to a gene. Germline V gives CDR1 MNHEY, CDR2 SVGAGI. This CDR3 has 14 amino acids. The CDR3 sequence: CASRDRVLNTEAFF. The CDR3 region has the DNA TGTGCCAGCAGGGACAGGGTCTTGAACACTGAAGCTTTCTTT.

The chain has TRBV9 and TRBJ2-7, with TRBD1 matching 10 bases. The CDR3 sequence is 15 residues long. Germline CDR1 reads SGDLS; CDR2 reads YYNGEE. V trimming: 0 bases; J trimming: 4 bases; junction bases outside the gene matches: 4. This CDR3 is CASSVGTGGLYEQYF. The DNA for the CDR3 is TGTGCCAGCAGCGTAGGGACAGGGGGGTTATACGAGCAGTACTTC. The full variable domain, with the rest looked up from reference TRBV9 and TRBJ2-7, is DSGVTQTPKHLITATGQRVTLRCSPRSGDLSVYWYQQSLDQGLQFLIQYYNGEERAKGNILERFSAQQFPDLHSELNLSSLELGDSALYFCASSVGTGGLYEQYFGPGTRLTVT.

The chain has TRBV7-8 and TRBJ2-7, with 8 bases aligning to TRBD2. The CDR3 spans 15 residues. CDR1 is SGHVS, CDR2 FQNEAQ, per germline. The V gene end was trimmed by 1 base and the J gene end by 7 bases; junction bases not matched to a gene: 9. The CDR3 sequence is CASSLEVSGGKEQYF. DNA for the CDR3: TGTGCCAGCAGCTTAGAAGTGTCGGGAGGGAAAGAGCAGTACTTC.

V gene TRBV29-1 combines with J gene TRBJ2-3; D possibly corresponds to TRBD1 (6 bases). Between the trimmed V and J ends, which lost 3 bases and 0 bases, there was a span of 10 bases. In germline, CDR1 is SQVTM, CDR2 ANQGSEA. The CDR3 is 14 residues long. The CDR3: CSVDITGSTDTQYF. The CDR3 DNA sequence: TGCAGCGTTGACATTACAGGGAGCACAGATACGCAGTATTTT.

The chain has TRBV6-1 and TRBJ2-7; maybe TRBD2 (6 bases). The germline CDR1 and CDR2 sequences are MNHNS and SASEGT. The CDR3 sequence is 14 residues long. The V end lost 6 bases, the J end lost 3 bases, and 15 bases lay between the germline ends. CDR3 sequence reads: CASSRERDLYEQYF. CDR3 bases: TGTGCCAGCAGCCGGGAGAGGGATCTCTACGAGCAGTACTTC.

This clone has a count of ten or more. This chain connects TRBV30 to TRBJ2-6, with a weak D call TRBD1 (5 bases). V was shortened by 0 bases and J by 4 bases, with 7 bases between the two germline ends. This CDR3 is 14 amino acids long. In germline, CDR1 is GTSNPN, CDR2 SVGIG (reference sequence). CDR3: CAWSVTGGANVLTF. CDR3 DNA sequence: TGTGCCTGGAGTGTAACAGGAGGGGCCAACGTCCTGACTTTC.

This clone was found once. This chain connects TRBV12-5 to TRBJ2-7; 7 nucleotides line up with TRBD2. The CDR3 extends over 14 amino acids. The germline V gene has CDR1 LGHNT and CDR2 FRNRAP. J was trimmed by 7 bases and V by 7 bases; bases with no gene match: 13. The CDR3 is CASAMRALLAEQYF. The CDR3 coding sequence is TGTGCTAGTGCCATGAGGGCGTTACTAGCGGAGCAGTACTTC.

The chain couples TRBV10-3 to TRBJ2-1; 9 nucleotides agree with TRBD1. This CDR3 has 15 amino acids. The V and J ends lost 4 bases and 2 bases, in that order; junction bases with no gene match: 3. CDR1 and CDR2 (germline): ENHRY, SYGVKD. This chain's CDR3 is CAISGGQGPYNEQFF. As DNA, the CDR3 is TGTGCCATCAGTGGGGGACAGGGTCCCTACAATGAGCAGTTCTTC.

This clone was seen just once. The chain combines TRBV27 with TRBJ2-7, with TRBD1 as a possible D gene (6 bases). V was trimmed by 5 bases and J by 4 bases, leaving 9 bases between them. Germline CDR1 is MNHEY and CDR2 is SMNVEV (reference sequence). There are 12 residues in the CDR3. The CDR3 loop reads CASSTQGYEQYF. The CDR3 DNA reads TGTGCCAGCAGTACGCAGGGGTACGAGCAGTACTTC.

J is TRBJ2-1 and V is TRBV30, with D perhaps matching TRBD2 (6 bases). The CDR3 runs 16 residues. Trimming took 2 bases from V and 0 from J, leaving 14 bases between them. Germline V gene lookup returns CDR1 GTSNPN and CDR2 SVGIG (reference sequence). The CDR3 is CAWSPRGLLSYNEQFF. CDR3 nucleotide sequence: TGTGCCTGGAGTCCCCGAGGACTACTCTCCTACAATGAGCAGTTCTTC.

This clone has a single count. This chain joins TRBV9 and TRBJ2-1; the D gene is possibly TRBD2 (6 bases). The V end was cut by 3 bases, the J end by 3 bases, with 10 bases between. Per germline, CDR1 SGDLS and CDR2 YYNGEE. The CDR3 totals 14 residues. The CDR3: CASSGGEVYNEQFF. CDR3 in DNA: TGTGCCAGCAGCGGGGGGGAGGTCTACAATGAGCAGTTCTTC.

This clone was observed a single time. The V and J genes are TRBV30 and TRBJ2-5; D is uncertain. Per germline, CDR1 GTSNPN and CDR2 SVGIG (reference sequence). This CDR3 is built from 15 residues. The germline V and J ends were trimmed by 3 bases and 1 base, with 15 bases remaining between them. This CDR3 reads CAWSGDSGFQETQYF. CDR3 nucleotides: TGTGCCTGGAGCGGCGATTCAGGCTTCCAAGAGACCCAGTACTTC.

This clone was seen once. The V gene is TRBV5-4, the J gene TRBJ2-2; 10 nucleotides line up with TRBD1. The CDR3 is 15 amino acids. Germline assignment: CDR1 SGHNT and CDR2 YYREEE (reference sequence). Unmatched junction bases numbered 3, after V lost 0 bases and J lost 7 bases. This chain's CDR3 is CASSLGGQGSGELFF. The CDR3 DNA reads as TGTGCCAGCAGCTTGGGGGGACAGGGGAGCGGGGAGCTGTTTTTT. Supplemented by reference TRBV5-4 and TRBJ2-2, the full variable domain reads ETGVTQSPTHLIKTRGQQVTLRCSSQSGHNTVSWYQQALGQGPQFIFQYYREEENGRGNFPPRFSGLQFPNYSSELNVNALELDDSALYLCASSLGGQGSGELFFGEGSRLTVL.

This chain uses TRBV11-2 with TRBJ2-5; 7 positions agree with TRBD1. The V and J ends lost 5 bases and 4 bases, in that order; junction bases with no gene match: 1. Germline CDR1 reads SGHAT; CDR2 reads FQNNGV. The CDR3 totals 12 residues. The CDR3 loop reads CASSHRGETQYF. CDR3 nucleotides: TGTGCCAGCAGCCACAGGGGAGAGACCCAGTACTTC.

In this sample, this clone turned up a few times. The chain combines TRBV5-1 with TRBJ2-5; D gene ambiguous. V shed 4 bases and J shed 5 bases, with 18 bases lying between them. Germline V gene sequence: CDR1 SGHRS, CDR2 YFSETQ. This CDR3 contains 15 residues. CDR3 sequence (DNA): TGCGCCAGCAGCCAGGATCTACAGCTGGTGGAGACCCAGTACTTC. Translation: CASSQDLQLVETQYF.

The chain has TRBV11-2 and TRBJ1-1, with D hard to call. Deletions cut 3 bases from V and 4 bases from J, with 6 bases between. Looked up from germline, CDR1 is SGHAT and CDR2 is FQNNGV. This CDR3 has 12 amino acids. The CDR3 DNA reads TGTGCCAGCAGCTTTGAGGGCACTGAAGCTTTCTTT. Its protein product is CASSFEGTEAFF. Drawing the rest from reference TRBV11-2 and TRBJ1-1, the complete variable domain is EAGVAQSPRYKIIEKRQSVAFWCNPISGHATLYWYQQILGQGPKLLIQFQNNGVVDDSQLPKDRFSAERLKGVDSTLKIQPAKLEDSAVYLCASSFEGTEAFFGQGTRLTVV.

The rearrangement joins TRBV25-1 to TRBJ2-3, with no clear D. The CDR3 length is 13 residues. Germline assignment: CDR1 MGHDK and CDR2 SYGVNS. Trimming took 3 bases from V and 2 from J, leaving 6 bases between them. The CDR3 nucleotides read TGTGCCAGCAGTGACAGACTCACAGATACGCAGTATTTT. This gives the protein CASSDRLTDTQYF. Combining the CDR3 with reference TRBV25-1 and TRBJ2-3 gives the whole variable domain EADIYQTPRYLVIGTGKKITLECSQTMGHDKMYWYQQDPGMELHLIHYSYGVNSTEKGDLSSESTVSRIRTEHFPLTLESARPSHTSQYLCASSDRLTDTQYFGPGTRLTVL.

The table lists this clone with a few counts. J is TRBJ2-7 and V is TRBV5-6; TRBD2 matches at 16 bases. The CDR3 has 14 amino acids. Trimming took 6 bases from V and 7 from J; bases not matched to a gene: 4. Germline CDR1 and CDR2: SGHDT and YYEEEE. CDR3 amino acids: CASTTGLAGGEQYF. In DNA, the CDR3 is TGTGCCAGCACCACGGGACTAGCGGGAGGGGAGCAGTACTTC.

V gene TRBV29-1 combines with J gene TRBJ1-1; 7 positions agree with TRBD1. The length of the CDR3 is 11 residues. The V segment lost 7 bases and the J segment 5 bases; nucleotides outside the gene matches: 4. CDR1 and CDR2 (germline): SQVTM, ANQGSEA. In DNA, the CDR3 is TGCAGCGCGTCCAGGGGGACTGAAGCTTTCTTT. This encodes CSASRGTEAFF.

This chain uses TRBV7-9 with TRBJ1-5; a possible D gene is TRBD1 (6 bases). Trimming stripped 5 bases from V and 4 bases from J, with 12 bases between. Germline V gene data show CDR1 as SEHNR and CDR2 as FQNEAQ (reference sequence). The CDR3 is 14 amino acids. CDR3 sequence (DNA): TGTGCCAGCAGCACCGGACAGCCAAATCAGCCCCAGCATTTT. It is translated as CASSTGQPNQPQHF.

The gene calls are TRBV29-1 and TRBJ2-7, with 8 bases that match TRBD1. Germline V gene sequence: CDR1 SQVTM, CDR2 ANQGSEA. This CDR3 region has 11 residues. J was trimmed by 6 bases and V by 7 bases; bases with no gene match: 5. In nucleotides, the CDR3 is TGCAGCGCGAACAGGGGGAGCGAGCAGTACTTC. Its protein product is CSANRGSEQYF.

The rearrangement uses TRBV27 and TRBJ1-5; no clear D gene. Looked up from germline, CDR1 is MNHEY and CDR2 is SMNVEV (reference sequence). CDR3 length equals 14 residues. V was clipped by 2 bases and J by 2 bases, with 7 bases between them. The CDR3 is CASSLTGGNQPQHF. CDR3 nucleotide sequence: TGTGCCAGCAGTTTAACCGGGGGCAATCAGCCCCAGCATTTT.